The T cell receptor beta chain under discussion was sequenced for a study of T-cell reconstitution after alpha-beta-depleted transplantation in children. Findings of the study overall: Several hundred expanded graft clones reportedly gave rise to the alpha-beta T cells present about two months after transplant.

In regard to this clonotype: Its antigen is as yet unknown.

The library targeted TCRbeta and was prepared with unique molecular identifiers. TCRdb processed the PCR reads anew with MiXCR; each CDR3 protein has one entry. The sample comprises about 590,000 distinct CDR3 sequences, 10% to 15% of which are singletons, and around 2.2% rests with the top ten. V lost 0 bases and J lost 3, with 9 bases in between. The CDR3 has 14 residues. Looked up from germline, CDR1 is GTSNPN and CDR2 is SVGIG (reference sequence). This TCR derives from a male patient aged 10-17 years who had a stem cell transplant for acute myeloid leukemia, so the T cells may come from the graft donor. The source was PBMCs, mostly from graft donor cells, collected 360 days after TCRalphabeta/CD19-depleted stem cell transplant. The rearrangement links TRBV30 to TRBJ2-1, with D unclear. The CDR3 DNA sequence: TGTGCCTGGAGTGTACTTGCCATCTACAATGAGCAGTTCTTC. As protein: CAWSVLAIYNEQFF. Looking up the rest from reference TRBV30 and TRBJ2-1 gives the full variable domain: SQTIHQWPATLVQPVGSPLSLECTVEGTSNPNLYWYRQAAGRGLQLLFYSVGIGQISSEVPQNLSASRPQDRQFILSSKKLLLSDSGFYLCAWSVLAIYNEQFFGPGTRLTVL.